This is a list of T cell receptor beta chains from one sample in a study of beta chain features in type 1 diabetes. The method was immunoSEQ multiplex PCR; TCRdb's version includes in-frame clones alone and lacks a portion of them. The table lists 300,000 to 350,000 clones, 14% of them singletons. The sample consisted of central memory CD4+ T cells from blood. All receptors come from a man aged 30 to 45 in good health. Each CDR3 is given with its conserved first and last residue. Each record gives: V gene, clone size, D gene, J gene, CDR3 protein, CDR3 DNA. D genes are given only for firm matches. A row's size may be missing; if present it is once, few, many or a size class.

>TRBV10-3|few|TRBD1|TRBJ1-2
CATQTGGSNGYTF
TGTGCCACCCAGACAGGGGGCAGTAATGGCTACACCTTC
>TRBV7-6|.|.|TRBJ2-7
CASSPSGGLSYEQYF
TGTGCCAGCAGCCCGAGTGGGGGGCTGTCCTACGAGCAGTACTTC
>TRBV7-2|.|TRBD2|TRBJ2-7
CASSSLAGGLEQYF
TGTGCCAGCAGCTCCCTAGCGGGGGGGCTGGAGCAGTACTTC
>TRBV7-7|.|.|TRBJ2-5
CASSVGTVVQETQYF
TGTGCCAGCAGCGTAGGGACGGTGGTGCAAGAGACCCAGTACTTC
>TRBV27|.|.|TRBJ2-1
CASSPIGVDYNEQFF
TGTGCCAGCAGTCCCATTGGAGTCGACTACAATGAGCAGTTCTTC
>TRBV6-5|.|.|TRBJ1-6
CASSSRSGANSPLHF
TGTGCCAGCAGTTCCCGGTCAGGGGCCAATTCACCCCTCCACTTT
>TRBV5-4|.|.|TRBJ2-5
CASSSVGDSETQYF
TGTGCCAGCAGCTCGGTCGGAGATTCGGAGACCCAGTACTTC
>TRBV7-9|.|.|TRBJ1-1
CASSFAGVDTEAFF
TGTGCCAGCAGCTTTGCGGGGGTAGACACTGAAGCTTTCTTT
>TRBV4-3|many|.|TRBJ2-3
CASSQGRGGSGDTQYF
TGCGCCAGCAGCCAAGGGAGGGGGGGCAGTGGAGATACGCAGTATTTT
>TRBV28|.|.|TRBJ1-1
CASTVSTEAFF
TGTGCCAGCACCGTGAGCACTGAAGCTTTCTTT
>TRBV5-6|few|.|TRBJ1-5
CASSLSTGMSNQPQHF
TGTGCCAGCAGCCTCTCAACAGGGATGAGCAATCAGCCCCAGCATTTT
>TRBV5-8|.|TRBD2|TRBJ2-3
CASSSWSRLAGTRGTQYF
TGTGCCAGCAGCTCATGGTCCCGACTAGCGGGGACACGTGGTACGCAGTATTTT
>TRBV18|.|.|TRBJ2-7
CASSPDGTTSYEQYF
TGTGCCAGCTCACCGGACGGAACCACCTCCTACGAGCAGTACTTC
>TRBV23-1|few|.|TRBJ1-4
CASSGLGAGEKLFF
TGCGCCAGCAGTGGTCTGGGGGCCGGTGAAAAACTGTTTTTT
>TRBV6-1|.|.|TRBJ2-7
CASSSRLKVSYEQYF
TGTGCCAGCAGTTCGCGGTTAAAAGTCTCCTACGAGCAGTACTTC
>TRBV2|few|.|TRBJ2-2
CASSEALRAGELFF
TGTGCCAGCAGTGAAGCGCTTAGAGCCGGGGAGCTGTTTTTT
>TRBV7-2|few|.|TRBJ1-2
CASSQDWRGSEGYTF
TGTGCCAGCAGCCAAGATTGGAGGGGTTCGGAGGGCTACACCTTC
>TRBV6-6|few|.|TRBJ1-4
CASSYGQSNEKLFF
TGTGCCAGCAGTTACGGGCAGAGTAATGAAAAACTGTTTTTT
>TRBV14|few|.|TRBJ2-2
CASGFSGYTGELFF
TGTGCCAGTGGTTTTAGCGGCTACACCGGGGAGCTGTTTTTT
>TRBV19|.|.|TRBJ2-5
CASSMRGQETQYF
TGTGCCAGTAGTATGCGGGGCCAAGAGACCCAGTACTTC
>TRBV9|few|TRBD1|TRBJ1-6
CASSETTGYNSPLHF
TGTGCCAGCAGCGAAACGACAGGGTATAATTCACCCCTCCACTTT
>TRBV10-3|many|.|TRBJ2-2
CAISESLAQNTGELFF
TGTGCCATCAGTGAGTCCCTAGCGCAGAACACCGGGGAGCTGTTTTTT
>TRBV7-2|.|.|TRBJ1-5
CASSLTADQPQHF
TGTGCCAGCAGCTTGACGGCGGATCAGCCCCAGCATTTT
>TRBV4-3|few|TRBD2|TRBJ2-2
CASSQDGGASTGELFF
TGCGCCAGCAGCCAAGACGGGGGGGCCAGTACCGGGGAGCTGTTTTTT
>TRBV30|few|TRBD1|TRBJ2-5
CAWAPGTGGGETQYF
TGTGCCTGGGCGCCAGGGACAGGGGGCGGCGAGACCCAGTACTTC
>TRBV6-1|.|.|TRBJ2-3
CASSGRGRNTDTQYF
TGTGCCAGCAGTGGGAGGGGCCGCAACACAGATACGCAGTATTTT
>TRBV25-1|once|.|TRBJ2-2
CASSELASVRLNTGELFF
TGTGCCAGCAGTGAATTAGCTAGCGTGAGATTGAACACCGGGGAGCTGTTTTTT
>TRBV9|few|.|TRBJ1-1
CASSDRQNTEAFF
TGTGCCAGCAGCGATAGACAGAACACTGAAGCTTTCTTT
>TRBV7-2|.|TRBD2|TRBJ2-2
CASTHPTSGGGELFF
TGTGCCAGCACCCACCCGACTAGCGGGGGCGGGGAGCTGTTTTTT
>TRBV29-1|.|.|TRBJ2-1
CSVGGRVNEQFF
TGCAGCGTTGGCGGGCGGGTGAATGAGCAGTTCTTC
>TRBV10-2|few|.|TRBJ2-3
CASSDGGVEYF
TGCGCCAGCAGCGATGGCGGGGTGGAGTATTTT
>TRBV7-2|few|.|TRBJ2-3
CASTLVGGGDTQYF
TGTGCCAGCACCTTAGTCGGGGGCGGGGATACGCAGTATTTT
>TRBV7-6|.|.|TRBJ2-3
CASSRDDVADTQYF
TGTGCCAGCAGCAGGGACGATGTGGCAGATACGCAGTATTTT
>TRBV10-3|.|TRBD1|TRBJ2-2
CAAEKDRGPPNTGELFF
TGTGCCGCCGAAAAGGACAGGGGGCCTCCGAACACCGGGGAGCTGTTTTTT
>TRBV14|few|.|TRBJ2-3
CASSLEVGWVDTQYF
TGTGCCAGCAGCCTGGAAGTGGGATGGGTAGATACGCAGTATTTT
>TRBV5-1|few|.|TRBJ2-7
CASSLEPGMGEQYF
TGCGCCAGCAGCTTGGAACCAGGGATGGGCGAGCAGTACTTC
>TRBV27|few|TRBD2|TRBJ2-1
CASSFKKRGGPLVSDEQFF
TGTGCCAGCAGTTTTAAGAAGCGGGGGGGCCCACTGGTCAGCGATGAGCAGTTCTTC
>TRBV9|few|TRBD2|TRBJ2-1
CASSVVGGRAREQFF
TGTGCCAGCAGCGTAGTTGGCGGGAGGGCCCGGGAGCAGTTCTTC
>TRBV7-8|.|.|TRBJ2-3
CASSLLVGDTQYF
TGTGCCAGCAGCTTACTGGTTGGAGATACGCAGTATTTT
>TRBV5-1|few|.|TRBJ2-5
CASSLREETQYF
TGCGCCAGCAGCTTGAGGGAAGAGACCCAGTACTTC
>TRBV7-7|few|.|TRBJ2-5
CASSDGTLARGTQYF
TGTGCCAGCAGCGACGGTACGCTAGCGCGAGGGACCCAGTACTTC
>TRBV7-3|many|TRBD2|TRBJ2-1
CASSLGVGLANNEQFF
TGTGCCAGCAGCTTAGGGGTGGGACTAGCTAACAATGAGCAGTTCTTC
>TRBV7-2|.|TRBD2|TRBJ2-4
CAISGSGNIQYF
TGTGCCATAAGCGGGAGTGGAAACATTCAGTACTTC
>TRBV5-6|.|.|TRBJ1-2
CASSLGDRVLSGYTF
TGTGCCAGCAGCCTTGGGGACCGGGTACTATCGGGCTACACCTTC
>TRBV5-4|few|.|TRBJ2-5
CASSLVGPETQYF
TGTGCCAGCAGCTTGGTAGGGCCAGAGACCCAGTACTTC
>TRBV7-2|.|.|TRBJ2-1
CASSLVATNEQFF
TGTGCCAGCAGCTTAGTAGCCACCAATGAGCAGTTCTTC